This T cell receptor (beta chain) emerged from a study of cytotoxic CD8 clonotypes in ibrutinib-treated CLL. Study observations and caveats: Clonality increased at ibrutinib response, then returned toward baseline at progression.

A note on this clone: Its antigen is not known.

This CDR3 is 15 amino acids long. The J segment lost 2 bases and the V segment lost 7 bases, leaving 10 bases of the junction unmatched. Germline lookup yields CDR1 MDHEN and CDR2 SYDVKM. Generated by immunoSEQ multiplex PCR, the TCRdb table keeps only in-frame clones and is missing some. Of about 200,000 clones listed, about three quarters are singletons. The chain has TRBV28 and TRBJ1-2; TRBD1 agrees at 7 bases. Sequencing was performed on PBMCs, taken after 12 months of ibrutinib treatment. This receptor was taken from a human donor with chronic lymphocytic leukemia. The CDR3 DNA reads TGTGCCAGCACCCCCCGGGTAGGGGGCAACTATGGCTACACCTTC. Protein product: CASTPRVGGNYGYTF.